These T cell receptor beta chains were read from a single sample in a study of blood T cell repertoires in COVID-19. TCRdb's table, derived via immunoSEQ multiplex PCR, lists solely in-frame clones and lacks some. The sample holds 300,000 to 400,000 clones, more than 75% seen once. Sequencing was carried out using peripheral blood. These receptor sequences come from a woman aged 60-70 years with COVID-19, enrolled during active disease. The CDR3 runs from the conserved cysteine through the conserved F or W. D genes are given only for firm matches. Expanded clones are given a class, and other clones once, few, many or no size at all.

CDR3 protein: CAISQRQKNTEAFF; CDR3 DNA: TGTGCCATCAGCCAGCGACAGAAGAACACTGAAGCTTTCTTT; V gene: TRBV10-3; D gene: .; clone size: .; J gene: TRBJ1-1
CDR3 protein: CASKLKETQYF; CDR3 DNA: TGTGCCAGCAAACTTAAGGAGACCCAGTACTTC; V gene: TRBV12-3/TRBV12-4; D gene: .; clone size: .; J gene: TRBJ2-5
CDR3 protein: CASSLTTSGGLDEQFF; CDR3 DNA: TGTGCCAGCAGCTTAACCACTAGCGGAGGTTTGGATGAGCAGTTCTTC; V gene: TRBV7-6; D gene: TRBD2; clone size: .; J gene: TRBJ2-1
CDR3 protein: CAISESGGNQPQHF; CDR3 DNA: TGTGCCATCAGTGAGTCCGGGGGCAATCAGCCCCAGCATTTT; V gene: TRBV10-3; D gene: .; clone size: .; J gene: TRBJ1-5
CDR3 protein: CASSLGTGGDTQYF; CDR3 DNA: TGTGCCAGCAGCTTAGGGACAGGGGGAGATACGCAGTATTTT; V gene: TRBV11-3; D gene: TRBD1; clone size: .; J gene: TRBJ2-3
CDR3 protein: CASSLRGPSLEQYF; CDR3 DNA: TGTGCCAGCAGCTTAAGGGGGCCCTCCCTCGAGCAGTACTTC; V gene: TRBV5-5; D gene: TRBD1; clone size: .; J gene: TRBJ2-7
CDR3 protein: CASSYQGGNQPQHF; CDR3 DNA: TGTGCCAGTAGTTACCAGGGCGGCAATCAGCCCCAGCATTTT; V gene: TRBV19; D gene: .; clone size: .; J gene: TRBJ1-5
CDR3 protein: CASRDLQGRHGYTF; CDR3 DNA: TGTGCCAGCAGAGATTTACAGGGACGGCATGGCTACACCTTC; V gene: TRBV28; D gene: .; clone size: .; J gene: TRBJ1-2
CDR3 protein: CATLRDSGYSPLHF; CDR3 DNA: TGTGCCACCCTCAGGGATTCGGGTTATTCACCCCTCCACTTT; V gene: TRBV28; D gene: .; clone size: .; J gene: TRBJ1-6
CDR3 protein: CASSLGLLNTEAFF; CDR3 DNA: TGTGCCAGCAGCTTGGGACTTTTGAACACTGAAGCTTTCTTT; V gene: TRBV9; D gene: .; clone size: .; J gene: TRBJ1-1
CDR3 protein: CASMSGYNEQFF; CDR3 DNA: TGTGCCAGCATGAGCGGCTACAATGAGCAGTTCTTC; V gene: TRBV6-5; D gene: .; clone size: once; J gene: TRBJ2-1
CDR3 protein: CASTPYRVSSTDTQYF; CDR3 DNA: TGTGCCAGCACCCCATACAGGGTTTCTAGCACAGATACGCAGTATTTT; V gene: TRBV27; D gene: .; clone size: .; J gene: TRBJ2-3
CDR3 protein: CATSMGQTTEAFF; CDR3 DNA: TGTGCCACCAGCATGGGACAGACGACTGAAGCTTTCTTT; V gene: TRBV15; D gene: TRBD1; clone size: .; J gene: TRBJ1-1
CDR3 protein: CASSGPTPEQYF; CDR3 DNA: TGTGCCAGCAGTGGGCCAACCCCCGAGCAGTACTTC; V gene: TRBV25-1; D gene: .; clone size: .; J gene: TRBJ2-7
CDR3 protein: CASSPRPAGGPYEQYF; CDR3 DNA: TGTGCCAGCAGCCCCCGTCCGGCCGGGGGTCCCTACGAGCAGTACTTC; V gene: TRBV9; D gene: .; clone size: .; J gene: TRBJ2-7
CDR3 protein: CASSRTLAGGTDTQYF; CDR3 DNA: TGTGCCAGCAGTCGGACACTAGCGGGGGGCACAGATACGCAGTATTTT; V gene: TRBV2; D gene: TRBD2; clone size: .; J gene: TRBJ2-3
CDR3 protein: CASSPDRAYGYTF; CDR3 DNA: TGTGCCAGCAGCCCGGACAGGGCCTATGGCTACACCTTC; V gene: TRBV2; D gene: TRBD1; clone size: .; J gene: TRBJ1-2
CDR3 protein: CASSLGTSYEQYF; CDR3 DNA: TGTGCCAGCAGTTTGGGGACTTCCTACGAGCAGTACTTC; V gene: TRBV12-3/TRBV12-4; D gene: .; clone size: .; J gene: TRBJ2-7
CDR3 protein: CASSPSPGLAGGPGRQETQYF; CDR3 DNA: TGTGCCAGCAGCCCCAGCCCCGGACTAGCGGGGGGGCCAGGGCGACAAGAGACCCAGTACTTC; V gene: TRBV3-1/TRBV3-2; D gene: TRBD2; clone size: .; J gene: TRBJ2-5
CDR3 protein: CASSQVPGVGGYTF; CDR3 DNA: TGTGCCAGCAGCCAAGTTCCGGGGGTGGGTGGCTACACCTTC; V gene: TRBV3-1/TRBV3-2; D gene: .; clone size: .; J gene: TRBJ1-2
CDR3 protein: CAGRGRELDSPLHF; CDR3 DNA: TGTGCCGGTAGGGGACGGGAGCTTGATTCACCCCTCCACTTT; V gene: TRBV28; D gene: .; clone size: few; J gene: TRBJ1-6
CDR3 protein: CASSQERTAAFF; CDR3 DNA: TGTGCCAGCAGCCAAGAGAGAACAGCCGCTTTCTTT; V gene: TRBV4-2; D gene: .; clone size: .; J gene: TRBJ1-1
CDR3 protein: CASLPGGYYGYTF; CDR3 DNA: TGTGCCAGCCTCCCCGGAGGGTACTATGGCTACACCTTC; V gene: TRBV6-6; D gene: .; clone size: .; J gene: TRBJ1-2
CDR3 protein: CASSVAQGATDTQYF; CDR3 DNA: TGTGCCAGCAGCGTGGCACAGGGGGCGACAGATACGCAGTATTTT; V gene: TRBV9; D gene: TRBD1; clone size: once; J gene: TRBJ2-3
CDR3 protein: CASSLPGGVTGELFF; CDR3 DNA: TGTGCCAGCAGCTTACCCGGGGGGGTCACCGGGGAGCTGTTTTTT; V gene: TRBV5-4; D gene: TRBD2; clone size: .; J gene: TRBJ2-2
CDR3 protein: CASSQGIRDTRYGYTF; CDR3 DNA: TGCGCCAGCAGCCAAGGAATTCGGGACACCCGCTATGGCTACACCTTC; V gene: TRBV4-1; D gene: .; clone size: .; J gene: TRBJ1-2
CDR3 protein: CASSSWRLNTEAFF; CDR3 DNA: TGTGCCAGCAGTTCGTGGCGGCTGAACACTGAAGCTTTCTTT; V gene: TRBV13; D gene: .; clone size: few; J gene: TRBJ1-1
CDR3 protein: CASSLSYSTNEQFF; CDR3 DNA: TGTGCCAGCAGCTTAAGCTACAGCACGAATGAGCAGTTCTTC; V gene: TRBV11-1; D gene: .; clone size: .; J gene: TRBJ2-1
CDR3 protein: CASSLGQGGYTF; CDR3 DNA: TGTGCCAGCAGTTTAGGACAGGGTGGCTACACCTTC; V gene: TRBV28; D gene: TRBD1; clone size: .; J gene: TRBJ1-2
CDR3 protein: CASSLGGADYGYTF; CDR3 DNA: TGTGCCAGCAGCTTAGGGGGCGCCGACTATGGCTACACCTTC; V gene: TRBV7-9; D gene: .; clone size: .; J gene: TRBJ1-2
CDR3 protein: CASSYRGGDTEAFF; CDR3 DNA: TGTGCCAGCAGTTATCGTGGCGGAGACACTGAAGCTTTCTTT; V gene: TRBV6-6; D gene: .; clone size: once; J gene: TRBJ1-1
CDR3 protein: CASGAGQGFTDTQYF; CDR3 DNA: TGTGCCAGCGGGGCGGGACAGGGCTTCACAGATACGCAGTATTTT; V gene: TRBV21-1; D gene: .; clone size: .; J gene: TRBJ2-3
CDR3 protein: CASSRTGSGNTIYF; CDR3 DNA: TGTGCCAGTAGCAGGACAGGCTCTGGAAACACCATATATTTT; V gene: TRBV19; D gene: TRBD1; clone size: .; J gene: TRBJ1-3
CDR3 protein: CASSLGQGVQPQHF; CDR3 DNA: TGCGCCAGCAGCTTGGGACAGGGGGTTCAGCCCCAGCATTTT; V gene: TRBV5-1; D gene: TRBD1; clone size: few; J gene: TRBJ1-5
CDR3 protein: CASSDEETQYF; CDR3 DNA: TGTGCCAGCAGTGATGAGGAGACCCAGTACTTC; V gene: TRBV2; D gene: .; clone size: .; J gene: TRBJ2-5
CDR3 protein: CASSQGDRPNYGYTF; CDR3 DNA: TGCGCCAGCAGCCAAGGGGACAGACCTAACTATGGCTACACCTTC; V gene: TRBV4-1; D gene: TRBD1; clone size: once; J gene: TRBJ1-2
CDR3 protein: CASREGRWGNTIYF; CDR3 DNA: TGTGCCAGCAGGGAGGGCCGTTGGGGAAACACCATATATTTT; V gene: TRBV6-5; D gene: .; clone size: .; J gene: TRBJ1-3
CDR3 protein: CASSSVLNTEAFF; CDR3 DNA: TGTGCCAGCAGTTCGGTTTTGAACACTGAAGCTTTCTTT; V gene: TRBV12-3/TRBV12-4; D gene: .; clone size: .; J gene: TRBJ1-1
CDR3 protein: CAISPGGSYNEQFF; CDR3 DNA: TGTGCCATCAGCCCCGGGGGGTCGTACAATGAGCAGTTCTTC; V gene: TRBV10-3; D gene: TRBD2; clone size: .; J gene: TRBJ2-1
CDR3 protein: CASSMRWRGSPLHF; CDR3 DNA: TGTGCCAGTAGTATGAGGTGGAGGGGCTCACCCCTCCACTTT; V gene: TRBV19; D gene: .; clone size: once; J gene: TRBJ1-6
CDR3 protein: CASSQTGREQYF; CDR3 DNA: TGTGCCAGCAGTCAGACAGGGCGTGAGCAGTACTTC; V gene: TRBV2; D gene: TRBD1; clone size: .; J gene: TRBJ2-7
CDR3 protein: CATSRDGGGPDTQYF; CDR3 DNA: TGTGCCACCAGCAGAGATGGGGGGGGACCAGATACGCAGTATTTT; V gene: TRBV15; D gene: TRBD2; clone size: .; J gene: TRBJ2-3
CDR3 protein: CAISRDRGHQPQHF; CDR3 DNA: TGTGCCATCAGCCGTGACAGGGGTCATCAGCCCCAGCATTTT; V gene: TRBV10-3; D gene: TRBD1; clone size: .; J gene: TRBJ1-5
CDR3 protein: CASSQEGDQVWVATDTQYF; CDR3 DNA: TGCGCCAGCAGCCAAGAAGGTGACCAGGTGTGGGTGGCTACAGATACGCAGTATTTT; V gene: TRBV4-1; D gene: .; clone size: .; J gene: TRBJ2-3
CDR3 protein: CASRLAGSYNEQFF; CDR3 DNA: TGTGCCAGCAGGCTAGCGGGGTCCTACAATGAGCAGTTCTTC; V gene: TRBV27; D gene: TRBD2; clone size: .; J gene: TRBJ2-1
CDR3 protein: CASSPGYNEQFF; CDR3 DNA: TGTGCCAGCAGTCCAGGGTACAATGAGCAGTTCTTC; V gene: TRBV6-2/TRBV6-3; D gene: .; clone size: few; J gene: TRBJ2-1
CDR3 protein: CASTPGGISTNEKLFF; CDR3 DNA: TGTGCCAGCACCCCTGGGGGGATTTCAACTAATGAAAAACTGTTTTTT; V gene: TRBV14; D gene: .; clone size: .; J gene: TRBJ1-4
CDR3 protein: CATSRIRTGNTEAFF; CDR3 DNA: TGTGCCACCAGCAGAATCCGGACAGGTAACACTGAAGCTTTCTTT; V gene: TRBV15; D gene: TRBD1; clone size: .; J gene: TRBJ1-1
CDR3 protein: CAISESNSQPQHF; CDR3 DNA: TGTGCCATCAGTGAGTCGAACAGTCAGCCCCAGCATTTT; V gene: TRBV10-3; D gene: .; clone size: once; J gene: TRBJ1-5
CDR3 protein: CASSPRPSGGASTDTQYF; CDR3 DNA: TGTGCCAGCAGCCCCCGTCCTAGCGGGGGGGCGAGCACAGATACGCAGTATTTT; V gene: TRBV3-1/TRBV3-2; D gene: TRBD2; clone size: .; J gene: TRBJ2-3
CDR3 protein: CASSLVWTGGFYGYTF; CDR3 DNA: TGTGCCAGCAGCTTAGTTTGGACAGGGGGATTCTATGGCTACACCTTC; V gene: TRBV11-2; D gene: TRBD1; clone size: .; J gene: TRBJ1-2
CDR3 protein: CASSSRTGTAYTGELFF; CDR3 DNA: TGTGCCAGCAGTTCCCGGACCGGGACAGCCTACACCGGGGAGCTGTTTTTT; V gene: TRBV7-2; D gene: TRBD1; clone size: .; J gene: TRBJ2-2
CDR3 protein: CASSFGRLAGNFYEQYF; CDR3 DNA: TGTGCCAGCAGCTTCGGTCGACTAGCGGGGAATTTCTACGAGCAGTACTTC; V gene: TRBV7-8; D gene: TRBD2; clone size: .; J gene: TRBJ2-7
CDR3 protein: CAARGGFTNTEAFF; CDR3 DNA: TGTGCCGCTCGGGGGGGGTTCACGAACACTGAAGCTTTCTTT; V gene: TRBV10-3; D gene: .; clone size: few; J gene: TRBJ1-1
CDR3 protein: CASSLTTGSSYEQYF; CDR3 DNA: TGCGCCAGCAGCTTGACGACAGGGTCCTCCTACGAGCAGTACTTC; V gene: TRBV5-1; D gene: TRBD1; clone size: once; J gene: TRBJ2-7